This T cell receptor beta chain derives from a study of blood T cell repertoires in COVID-19 (dated by TCRdb to about 2020). Notes on the research overall: Samples from collaborators originated in the United States, Italy and Spain and spanned both the acute and convalescent phases of COVID-19. The material from the prospective study consisted of cDNA or gDNA derived from T cells, B-cell-depleted T cells, or PBMCs. Deeply sampled blood TCRbeta repertoires from subjects exposed to, actively infected with, or recovered from COVID-19 were included in the dataset. The repertoires were released in a freely available public database meant as a resource for research on the immune response to SARS-CoV-2. Samples were obtained from the ongoing ImmuneRACE study (first 160 participants) and from over a thousand subjects provided by 6 global collaborators. Nearly every sample came with metadata listing a de-identified subject ID, COVID-19 status, age in years and sex. HLA class I and class II types, where available, came from metadata supplied by the sample provider rather than from assay-based typing. Study-level results and caveats: The amount of clinical and demographic metadata varied by source and participant and was provided uncurated.

Clipping removes 7 bases from V and 1 base from J, with 18 as the unmatched junction base count. The CDR3, from cysteine to phenylalanine, totals 18 residues. The entry retains the CDR3 DNA only, 54 bases that are in frame from base 1. CDR1 and CDR2 are drawn from the germline V gene: SGHDT, YYEEEE. TCRbeta CDR3 regions were amplified from genomic DNA using the immunoSEQ Assay, a bias-controlled multiplex PCR. The published analysis was carried out like this. Nucleated cell counts per sample were estimated from amplification of reference gene primers within the assay. Sequence reads were collapsed and filtered to measure the absolute abundance of every unique TCRbeta CDR3 rearrangement. For each sample, productive Simpson clonality was calculated by taking the square root of Simpson's diversity index across productive rearrangements. The source is immuneACCESS, and TCRdb retained only in-frame sequences with V and J called. Part of the clones is not carried over; for the studies checked, unresolved V genes explain less than half of this, and the remainder is unexplained. V and J calls and clone size are copied from that table; D and trimming were computed from the DNA. The sample table holds about 370,000 clones, of which approximately 90% were seen once. The ten largest clones represent roughly 0.99% of the sample.

As for this clone: There is no known antigen for this receptor. No base quality information exists; no much larger clone differs at one position.

Participants in the prospective study were enrolled through a virtual design, were aged about 18 to 100 years, and lived in approximately 25 United States geographic areas. In the prospective study, cohorts were assigned on the basis of participant-reported clinical history obtained from a screening survey and a study questionnaire. Recovered participants in ImmuneRACE Cohort 3 were defined by two consecutive negative NP/OP PCR tests, clearance by a healthcare professional, or resolution of symptoms. In the prospective study, mobile phlebotomists collected whole blood, serum and a nasopharyngeal or oropharyngeal swab from each participant. Participants in the prospective study had the option to provide additional blood draws and questionnaires over an approximately 2-month period. Before DNA extraction, prospective study blood samples were shipped either frozen or at room temperature.

The sequence derives from a man aged 18 to 29 who had recovered from COVID-19. The sequenced material came from PBMCs or T cells enriched from blood (not recorded which). The chain is assembled from TRBV5-6 and TRBJ2-3; 7 middle bases align to TRBD2. The nucleotides read TGTGCCAGCGGACTTCAATCCACGGGGGGAATAGGCACAGATACGCAGTATTTT. Its translation reads: CASGLQSTGGIGTDTQYF.